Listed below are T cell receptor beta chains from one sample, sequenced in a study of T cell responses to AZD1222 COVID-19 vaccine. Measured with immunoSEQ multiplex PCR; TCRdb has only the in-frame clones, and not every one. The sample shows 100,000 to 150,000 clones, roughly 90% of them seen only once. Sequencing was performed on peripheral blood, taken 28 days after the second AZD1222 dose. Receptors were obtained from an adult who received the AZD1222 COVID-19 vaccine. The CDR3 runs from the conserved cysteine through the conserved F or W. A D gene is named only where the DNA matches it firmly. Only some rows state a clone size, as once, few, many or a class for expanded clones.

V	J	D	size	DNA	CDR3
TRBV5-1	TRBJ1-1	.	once	TGCGCCAGCAGCACTGGACGGGACTTGAACACTGAAGCTTTCTTT	CASSTGRDLNTEAFF
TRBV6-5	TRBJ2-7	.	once	TGTGCCAGCAGTTACAGGGCTGTCTCCTACGAGCAGTACTTC	CASSYRAVSYEQYF
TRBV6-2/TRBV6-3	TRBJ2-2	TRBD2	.	TGTGCCAGCAGTTACCTAGCCCCGACTAGCGGGAAGAACACCGGGGAGCTGTTTTTT	CASSYLAPTSGKNTGELFF
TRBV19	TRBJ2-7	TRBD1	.	TGTGCCAGTAGTATCGGACAGGGTGGATACGAGCAGTACTTC	CASSIGQGGYEQYF
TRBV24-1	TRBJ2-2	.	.	TGTGCCACCAGTGATGGGGGCAGGGGAAGCACCGGGGAGCTGTTTTTT	CATSDGGRGSTGELFF
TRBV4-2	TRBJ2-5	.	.	TGTGCCAGCAGCCACAGTGGGCCCGGAGGGGCCCAGTACTTC	CASSHSGPGGAQYF
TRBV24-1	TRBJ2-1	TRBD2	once	TGTGCCACCAGTGAGCCACTAGCGGGAGTAAACAATGAGCAGTTCTTC	CATSEPLAGVNNEQFF
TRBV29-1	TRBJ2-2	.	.	TGCAGCGTTGTGACTAGGGGGTCCGGGGAGCTGTTTTTT	CSVVTRGSGELFF
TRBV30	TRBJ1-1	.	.	TGTGCCTGGAGTGTACTGGCAGGGGAGACTGAAGCTTTCTTT	CAWSVLAGETEAFF
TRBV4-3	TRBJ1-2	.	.	TGCGCCAGCAGCCAGGCCAGGGTAACCTATGGCTACACCTTC	CASSQARVTYGYTF
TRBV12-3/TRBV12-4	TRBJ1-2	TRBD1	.	TGTGCCAGCGACAGGGAGGGAGGAGAGGGCTACACCTTC	CASDREGGEGYTF
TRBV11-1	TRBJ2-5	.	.	TGTGCCAGCAGCTTAATTAGGGAGACCCAGTACTTC	CASSLIRETQYF
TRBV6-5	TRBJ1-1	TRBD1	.	TGTGCCAGCAGTTACGGGGACAGGGGGGGCACTGAAGCTTTCTTT	CASSYGDRGGTEAFF
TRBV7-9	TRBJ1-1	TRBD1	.	TGTGCCAGCAGTTTCAACAGGGGGGACACTGAAGCTTTCTTT	CASSFNRGDTEAFF
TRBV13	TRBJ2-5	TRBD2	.	TGTGCCAGCAGCCTGCGGGAGTTATCGGAGACCCAGTACTTC	CASSLRELSETQYF
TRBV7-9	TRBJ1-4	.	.	TGTGCCAGCAGCCCCTCGAAGCAGGGGCGCCCATGGAAACTGTTTTTT	CASSPSKQGRPWKLFF
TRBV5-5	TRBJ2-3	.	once	TGTGCCAGCAGCTTGGGGCGCACAGATACGCAGTATTTT	CASSLGRTDTQYF
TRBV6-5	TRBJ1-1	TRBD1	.	TGTGCCAGCAGTTCCCTGACAGGGGGCGGTTCTGAAGCTTTCTTT	CASSSLTGGGSEAFF
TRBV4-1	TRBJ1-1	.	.	TGCGCCAGCAGCCAAGGCCACAGTCGGTTGAACACTGAAGCTTTCTTT	CASSQGHSRLNTEAFF
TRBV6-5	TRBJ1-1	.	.	TGTGCCAGCAGTTACTCCCTCCGGAGGGCCGCCACTGAAGCTTTCTTT	CASSYSLRRAATEAFF
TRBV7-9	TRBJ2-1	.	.	TGTGCCAGCCGCTTGGACCCCTACAATGAGCAGTTCTTC	CASRLDPYNEQFF
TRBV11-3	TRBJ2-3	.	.	TGTGCCAGCAGCTTAAGGTTTCAGGACCCGCGGGATACGCAGTATTTT	CASSLRFQDPRDTQYF
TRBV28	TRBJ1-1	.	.	TGTGCCAGCAGTTTAAACCGGGAAGCTTTCTTT	CASSLNREAFF
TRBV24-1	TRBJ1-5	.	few	TGTGCCACCAGGACAGGCGGGAGTCAGCCCCAGCATTTT	CATRTGGSQPQHF
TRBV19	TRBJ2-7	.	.	TGTGCCAGTAGTATCGCTGGCGAGCAGTACTTC	CASSIAGEQYF
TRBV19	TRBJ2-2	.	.	TGTGCCAGTAGTACAGGGGCCGGGGAGCTGTTTTTT	CASSTGAGELFF
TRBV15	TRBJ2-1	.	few	TGTGCCACCAGCAGAGAGCGGAGCTCCTACAATGAGCAGTTCTTC	CATSRERSSYNEQFF
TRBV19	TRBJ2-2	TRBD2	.	TGTGCCAGTAGTATTACTAGCGGGAGGGCCGAGTGGCCCGGGGAGCTGTTTTTT	CASSITSGRAEWPGELFF
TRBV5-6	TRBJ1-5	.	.	TGTGCCAGCAGCTTGGGCCCCGGGGCGGATCAGCCCCAGCATTTT	CASSLGPGADQPQHF
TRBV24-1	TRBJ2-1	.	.	TGTGCCACCGGAGGACTCCCCCGAGAGGGCAATGAGCAGTTCTTC	CATGGLPREGNEQFF
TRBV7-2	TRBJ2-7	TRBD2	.	TGTGCCAGCAGCTTGATGCGGGGGGGCCTCTACGAGCAGTACTTC	CASSLMRGGLYEQYF
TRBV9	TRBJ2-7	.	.	TGTGCCAGCAGCGTAGGGGGGTGGAGCGAGCAGTACTTC	CASSVGGWSEQYF
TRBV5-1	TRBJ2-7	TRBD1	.	TGCGCCAGCAGCTCCCGGGACAGGGGTGGCGAGCAGTACTTC	CASSSRDRGGEQYF
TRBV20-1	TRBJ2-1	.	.	TGCAGTGCGGAGAGGAATGAGCAGTTCTTC	CSAERNEQFF
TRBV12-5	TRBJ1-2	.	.	TGTGCTAGTGGTTTGGTAAGGGGTTTCTATGGCTACACCTTC	CASGLVRGFYGYTF
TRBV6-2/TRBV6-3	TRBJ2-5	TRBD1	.	TGTGCCAGCAGTTACTTATTACAGGGGAAGACCCAGTACTTC	CASSYLLQGKTQYF
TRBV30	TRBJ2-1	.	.	TGTACAGCCCGTAGCTCCTACAATGAGCAGTTCTTC	CTARSSYNEQFF
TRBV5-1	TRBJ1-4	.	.	TGCGCCAGCAGCTTGGATCAGAATGAAAAACTGTTTTTT	CASSLDQNEKLFF
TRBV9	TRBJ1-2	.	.	TGTGCCAGCAGCGTCTCGGAGGCCAGCCATGGCTACACCTTC	CASSVSEASHGYTF
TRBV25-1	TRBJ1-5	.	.	TGTGCCAGCAGTGGGAACAGGGACAATCAGCCCCAGCATTTT	CASSGNRDNQPQHF
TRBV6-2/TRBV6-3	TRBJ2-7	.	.	TGTGCCAGCAGTTACTCCCGCGGGGTCTGGTCCGAGCAGTACTTC	CASSYSRGVWSEQYF
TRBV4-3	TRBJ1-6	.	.	TGCGCCAGCAGCCAAGATTTGGGGGGCTCCTATAATTCACCCCTCCACTTT	CASSQDLGGSYNSPLHF
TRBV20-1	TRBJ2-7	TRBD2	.	TGCAGTGCTAGTGGTAGCGGGAGGGAGCAGTACTTC	CSASGSGREQYF
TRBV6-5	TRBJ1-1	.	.	TGTGCCAGCGGGGTTTTAGAGAGGGCGGGAACTGAAGCTTTCTTT	CASGVLERAGTEAFF
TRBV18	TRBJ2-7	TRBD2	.	TGTGCCAGCTCACCCACTAGCGGGGGTGACGAGCAGTACTTC	CASSPTSGGDEQYF
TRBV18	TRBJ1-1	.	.	TGTGCCAGCTCACCAGAACAGGGTAACACTGAAGCTTTCTTT	CASSPEQGNTEAFF
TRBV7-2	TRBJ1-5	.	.	TGTGCCAGCAGCTTAGCCCGGGACCGTAATCAGCCCCAGCATTTT	CASSLARDRNQPQHF